Listed below are T cell receptor beta chains from one sample, sequenced in a study of T cell responses to AZD1222 COVID-19 vaccine. Sequencing was performed with immunoSEQ multiplex PCR; in TCRdb, only in-frame clones are kept and a portion is missing. The sample includes more than 75,000 clones, 85% to 90% of them seen just once. The input for sequencing was peripheral blood, taken 28 days after the second AZD1222 dose. These receptors all stem from an adult who received the AZD1222 COVID-19 vaccine. The CDR3 runs from the conserved cysteine through the conserved F or W. D genes are given only for firm matches. Clone sizes are given selectively: once, few, many, or a class where the clone is expanded.

TRBV5-1	NA	TRBJ1-5	NA	CASSLAHRRLSNQPQHF	TGCGCCAGCAGCTTGGCCCACCGACGGCTTAGCAATCAGCCCCAGCATTTT
TRBV3-1/TRBV3-2	NA	TRBJ2-3	TRBD1	CASSFQGADTQYF	TGTGCCAGCAGTTTTCAGGGGGCCGATACGCAGTATTTT
TRBV2	NA	TRBJ1-3	TRBD1	CASSVDRLNSGNTIYF	TGTGCCAGCAGTGTGGACAGGCTGAACTCTGGAAACACCATATATTTT
TRBV6-1	NA	TRBJ2-7	TRBD1	CASSDGTGASYEQYF	TGTGCCAGCAGTGATGGGACAGGGGCGTCCTACGAGCAGTACTTC
TRBV6-4	few	TRBJ2-1	NA	CASSDSIGSNEQFF	TGTGCCAGCAGTGACTCGATCGGGAGCAATGAGCAGTTCTTC
TRBV7-3	NA	TRBJ1-6	TRBD1	CASSLKAGGQNSPLHF	TGTGCCAGCAGCTTAAAAGCCGGGGGACAGAATTCACCCCTCCACTTT
TRBV4-1	NA	TRBJ1-1	NA	CASSPRTVINPMNTEAFF	TGCGCCAGCAGCCCAAGGACAGTCATAAACCCCATGAACACTGAAGCTTTCTTT
TRBV5-1	NA	TRBJ2-1	NA	CASSLAQRAYNEQFF	TGCGCCAGCAGCTTGGCCCAGCGGGCTTACAATGAGCAGTTCTTC
TRBV18	NA	TRBJ2-2	TRBD2	CASSPPGLAGGTGELFF	TGTGCCAGCTCACCACCCGGACTAGCGGGAGGGACCGGGGAGCTGTTTTTT
TRBV20-1	once	TRBJ2-1	NA	CSEGPYNEQFF	TGCAGTGAAGGACCCTACAATGAGCAGTTCTTC
TRBV11-2	NA	TRBJ2-1	TRBD1	CASSRTAILDRDNEQFF	TGTGCCAGCAGCCGAACCGCCATCCTGGACAGGGACAATGAGCAGTTCTTC
TRBV12-3/TRBV12-4	NA	TRBJ2-1	NA	CASSLSEGYEQFF	TGTGCCAGCAGTCTCTCGGAGGGGTATGAGCAGTTCTTC
TRBV3-1/TRBV3-2	NA	TRBJ2-7	NA	CASSQISEQYF	TGTGCCAGCAGCCAAATATCCGAGCAGTACTTC
TRBV3-1/TRBV3-2	NA	TRBJ2-7	NA	CASSQEFVGAPYEQYF	TGTGCCAGCAGCCAAGAATTTGTAGGGGCACCCTACGAGCAGTACTTC
TRBV6-5	NA	TRBJ1-4	TRBD1	CASSYSRTGEPKLFF	TGTGCCAGCAGTTACTCCAGGACAGGGGAGCCAAAACTGTTTTTT
TRBV19	NA	TRBJ2-1	NA	CASSIRRGHGNEQFF	TGTGCCAGTAGTATCCGGAGGGGGCACGGCAATGAGCAGTTCTTC
TRBV6-1	NA	TRBJ2-3	NA	CASSEAQSGGDTQYF	TGTGCCAGCAGTGAAGCGCAAAGCGGAGGGGATACGCAGTATTTT
TRBV4-3	NA	TRBJ2-3	NA	CASSQYGSTDTQYF	TGCGCCAGCAGCCAATACGGGAGCACAGATACGCAGTATTTT
TRBV9	NA	TRBJ1-1	NA	CASSVRDYTEAFF	TGTGCCAGCAGCGTACGGGACTACACTGAAGCTTTCTTT
TRBV29-1	NA	TRBJ2-7	NA	CSVAGNTYEQYF	TGCAGCGTGGCCGGGAACACCTACGAGCAGTACTTC
TRBV5-1	NA	TRBJ2-5	TRBD2	CASSMDWTSGRAGPQETQYF	TGCGCCAGCAGCATGGATTGGACTAGCGGGAGGGCAGGCCCTCAAGAGACCCAGTACTTC
TRBV6-5	NA	TRBJ1-5	NA	CASSSLGRGGQPQHF	TGTGCCAGCAGTTCCCTTGGCAGGGGAGGACAGCCCCAGCATTTT
TRBV25-1	NA	TRBJ2-3	NA	CASSVAGSLVRTDTQYF	TGTGCCAGCAGTGTGGCTGGATCCCTGGTTCGCACAGATACGCAGTATTTT
TRBV3-1/TRBV3-2	NA	TRBJ2-5	TRBD2	CASSQEVASGPKETQYF	TGTGCCAGCAGCCAAGAAGTGGCTAGCGGGCCAAAAGAGACCCAGTACTTC
TRBV10-1	NA	TRBJ2-2	NA	CASSSNTGELFF	TGCGCCAGCAGTAGTAACACCGGGGAGCTGTTTTTT
TRBV6-1	NA	TRBJ1-1	TRBD1	CASSEGGETGEAFF	TGTGCCAGCAGTGAAGGGGGTGAGACAGGGGAGGCTTTCTTT
TRBV6-1	NA	TRBJ2-1	NA	CASSETPGGPYNEQFF	TGTGCCAGCAGTGAAACCCCAGGAGGCCCCTACAATGAGCAGTTCTTC
TRBV10-3	NA	TRBJ2-7	NA	CAIREGGSAEQYF	TGTGCCATCAGGGAGGGAGGCTCCGCGGAGCAGTACTTC